The source of this TCR beta chain is a study of T cells in localized non-small cell lung cancer. Sequencing used immunoSEQ multiplex PCR; TCRdb keeps in-frame clones, though not all of them. Of 75,000 to 80,000 clones listed, over 75% are singletons. Turning to this clone: Its antigen remains unidentified.

The V and J ends lost 1 base and 4 bases respectively, with 7 bases between them. CDR3 length: 13 amino acids. Germline CDR1 and CDR2: LGHNA and YSLEER. Regarding the study as a whole: There was an association of higher blood T cell density with longer overall survival. Appearances in adjacent lung were noted for a median roughly 50 of the top 100 tumor clones.

The material sequenced was peripheral blood, taken before any cancer treatment. This receptor was identified in an older female donor with stage I lung adenocarcinoma. The genes are TRBV4-3 and TRBJ1-1; D perhaps matches TRBD1 (5 bases). CDR3: CASSQGGFTEAFF. In DNA form, the CDR3 reads TGCGCCAGCAGCCAAGGGGGGTTCACTGAAGCTTTCTTT.